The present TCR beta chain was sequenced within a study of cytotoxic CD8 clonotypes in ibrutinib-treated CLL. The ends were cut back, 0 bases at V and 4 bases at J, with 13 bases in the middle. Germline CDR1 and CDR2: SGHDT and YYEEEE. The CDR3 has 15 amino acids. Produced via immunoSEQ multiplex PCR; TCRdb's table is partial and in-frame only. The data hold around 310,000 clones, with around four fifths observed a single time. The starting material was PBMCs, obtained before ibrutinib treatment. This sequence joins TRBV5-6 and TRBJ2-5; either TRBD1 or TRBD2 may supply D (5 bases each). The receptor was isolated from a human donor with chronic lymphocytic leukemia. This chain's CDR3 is CASSLDGGAGETQYF. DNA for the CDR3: TGTGCCAGCAGCTTGGATGGGGGAGCCGGAGAGACCCAGTACTTC.